The sequence of this T cell receptor beta chain was determined in a study of T-cell reconstitution after alpha-beta-depleted transplantation in children. The study's findings and limits: Surviving thymic progenitors and recipient T cells were the source of high TCRbeta diversity at day 60 in some patients. From newly produced T cells came most of the T-cell counts and diversity one year after transplant. It was reported that alpha-beta T cells came from several hundred expanded graft clones (about two months after transplant).

In germline, CDR1 is MGHDK, CDR2 SYGVNS. The CDR3 is 12 amino acids. Turning to this clonotype: The antigen is unknown. The junction shows a germline mismatch at one end, possibly a read error.

Unique molecular identifiers were incorporated when the TCRbeta library was constructed. TCRdb re-derived calls from the PCR reads in MiXCR, one entry per CDR3 protein. The data show about 420,000 distinct CDR3 sequences, about 16% seen once. The sample consisted of PBMCs, mostly from graft donor cells, taken 360 days after TCRalphabeta/CD19-depleted stem cell transplant. The source of this sequence is a boy in the first two years of life who had a stem cell transplant for Wiskott-Aldrich syndrome, so the T cells may come from the graft donor. The chain combines TRBV25-1 with TRBJ2-7, with D unclear. The CDR3 bases are TGTGCCAGCAGTGGGCTGAACTACGAACAGTACTTC. It codes for CASSGLNYEQYF.